What follows are 11 T cell receptor beta chains derived from one specimen sequenced in a study of T cell changes during pregnancy in multiple sclerosis. TCRdb's table, derived via immunoSEQ multiplex PCR, lists solely in-frame clones and lacks some. The sample carries some 52,000 clones, about 92% recorded once. The source was CD4+ T cells from peripheral blood mononuclear cells, collected in the third trimester of pregnancy. Receptor source: a female donor with multiple sclerosis, enrolled in a pregnancy study.

This clone was detected once. This chain links TRBV5-6 with TRBJ2-7; 7 nucleotides align to TRBD1. V was clipped by 4 bases and J by 2 bases; unmatched bases: 6. Germline-derived CDR1 and CDR2 are SGHDT and YYEEEE. The CDR3 has 14 residues. CDR3 residues: CASSLQDRPYEQYF. As DNA, the CDR3 is TGTGCCAGCAGCCTCCAGGACAGGCCCTACGAGCAGTACTTC.

The genes are TRBV27 and TRBJ1-4; a possible D gene is TRBD1 (5 bases). The CDR3 has 16 residues. V was cut by 7 bases and J by 8 bases, with 23 bases left in between. CDR1 and CDR2 (germline): MNHEY, SMNVEV (reference sequence). DNA for the CDR3: TGTGCCAGCACCCTCACTGGGGGAGGGATGTACGAAAAACTGTTTTTT. Amino acid sequence: CASTLTGGGMYEKLFF.

The chain uses TRBV5-1 and TRBJ2-1; 7 nucleotides agree with TRBD1. CDR3 length: 13 amino acids. Germline V gene sequence: CDR1 SGHRS, CDR2 YFSETQ. The V and J ends lost 2 bases and 6 bases, in that order; junction bases with no gene match: 2. The CDR3 spells CASSLQGTNEQFF. The CDR3, as DNA: TGCGCCAGCAGCTTACAGGGGACCAATGAGCAGTTCTTC.

This sequence joins TRBV2 and TRBJ2-3, with a tentative D call TRBD2 (6 bases). V lost 7 bases to trimming and J lost 2 bases, with 10 bases between them. The V gene's germline CDR1 is SNHLY and CDR2 FYNNEI. This CDR3 spans 13 amino acids. The CDR3 region has the DNA TGTGCCAGCAATGGAGGGAACACAGATACGCAGTATTTT. Translating gives CASNGGNTDTQYF.

The chain carries TRBV19 and TRBJ2-7, with 7 nucleotides matching TRBD1. This CDR3 has 15 amino acids. J was trimmed by 1 base and V by 5 bases; bases with no gene match: 8. The germline V gene encodes CDR1 LNHDA and CDR2 SQIVND (reference sequence). The CDR3 is CASSVVQGHSYEQYF. The CDR3, as DNA: TGTGCCAGTAGTGTAGTACAGGGGCATTCCTACGAGCAGTACTTC.

This sequence joins TRBV7-8 and TRBJ1-3; no firm D call. CDR3 length: 15 amino acids. Trimming pared 5 bases from V and 0 bases from J, leaving 11 bases between. The germline V gene has CDR1 SGHVS and CDR2 FQNEAQ. CDR3 amino acids: CASSPSRGSGNTIYF. Written as DNA, the CDR3 is TGTGCCAGCAGCCCCTCTCGGGGCTCTGGAAACACCATATATTTT. Full variable domain (rest looked up from reference TRBV7-8 and TRBJ1-3): GAGVSQSPRYKVAKRGQDVALRCDPISGHVSLFWYQQALGQGPEFLTYFQNEAQLDKSGLPSDRFFAERPEGSVSTLKIQRTQQEDSAVYLCASSPSRGSGNTIYFGEGSWLTVV.

The chain uses TRBV5-1 and TRBJ1-1, with TRBD1 identical over 9 bases. Germline V gene lookup returns CDR1 SGHRS and CDR2 YFSETQ. The length of the CDR3 is 15 residues. Trimming took 4 bases from V and 1 from J; bases not matched to a gene: 5. The CDR3 reads CASSVQGAGNTEAFF. The CDR3 DNA reads as TGCGCCAGCAGCGTACAGGGGGCGGGGAACACTGAAGCTTTCTTT.

The chain joins TRBV5-1 to TRBJ2-7; D is perhaps TRBD2 (6 bases). Looked up from germline, CDR1 is SGHRS and CDR2 is YFSETQ. V lost 1 base and J 1 base, leaving 9 bases between the germline ends. This CDR3 is 14 amino acids long. The CDR3 sequence is CASSLSGTSYEQYF. CDR3 coding DNA: TGCGCCAGCAGCTTGTCAGGGACTTCCTACGAGCAGTACTTC.

The rearrangement uses TRBV25-1 and TRBJ1-6; D gene unclear. This CDR3 contains 15 residues. V shed 4 bases and J shed 0 bases, with 7 bases lying between them. Germline-derived CDR1 and CDR2 are MGHDK and SYGVNS. The DNA for the CDR3 is TGTGCCAGCAGTGTAACAAGCTCCTATAATTCACCCCTCCACTTT. Residues: CASSVTSSYNSPLHF.

The chain uses TRBV28 and TRBJ2-5, with D possibly matching TRBD1 (7 bases). V gave up 7 bases and J gave up 4 bases, with 19 bases separating them. Looked up from germline, CDR1 is MDHEN and CDR2 is SYDVKM. The CDR3 is 15 residues long. Here the CDR3 reads CASTSPGDSRETQYF. DNA for the CDR3: TGTGCCAGCACCTCACCGGGGGACAGTCGAGAGACCCAGTACTTC.

The chain links TRBV5-1 to TRBJ2-1; 10 positions agree with TRBD2. CDR3 length equals 15 residues. In germline, CDR1 is SGHRS, CDR2 YFSETQ. V dropped 7 bases and J dropped 5; count of bases not matched to a gene: 9. CDR3 residues: CASRVSGGGNNEQFF. DNA of the CDR3: TGCGCCAGCCGGGTCAGCGGGGGGGGGAACAATGAGCAGTTCTTC.